Listed below are T cell receptor beta chains from one sample, sequenced in a study of blood T cell repertoires in COVID-19. Profiling relied on immunoSEQ multiplex PCR, and the TCRdb table lists in-frame clones only, not all of them. In the table there are roughly 200,000 clones, about 77% of which are singletons. The sequenced sample consisted of peripheral blood. All receptors derive from a woman older than 75 with active or convalescent COVID-19. Both conserved end residues are part of each CDR3. Each record gives: D gene, V gene, clone size, J gene, CDR3 DNA, CDR3 protein. The D gene is left open where the match is weak. Clone size is not always given. Where it is, it says once, few, many or a class for expanded clones.

-	TRBV5-1	-	TRBJ2-7	TGCGCCAGCAGCTTGGTGTGGGGGGAGACCTACGAGCAGTACTTC	CASSLVWGETYEQYF
TRBD2	TRBV28	-	TRBJ2-3	TGTGCCAGCAGTTTATCGGGCGGGGGAACGGCAGATACGCAGTATTTT	CASSLSGGGTADTQYF
-	TRBV7-8	-	TRBJ2-1	TGTGCCAGCAGCGACCTAGGGGGTCCCTACAATGAGCAGTTCTTC	CASSDLGGPYNEQFF
-	TRBV7-8	-	TRBJ2-4	TGTGCCAGCAGCTTAGGTCCAGGCAAAAACATTCAGTACTTC	CASSLGPGKNIQYF
TRBD1	TRBV11-2	-	TRBJ2-3	TGTGCCAGCAGCCACAGGGGCCCACCGTACCTCAAGAAGCGAGATACGCAGTATTTT	CASSHRGPPYLKKRDTQYF
-	TRBV5-5	-	TRBJ1-5	TGTGCCAGCAGCTTATACCGGGATCAGCCCCAGCATTTT	CASSLYRDQPQHF
-	TRBV5-1	once	TRBJ1-2	TGCGCCAGCAGCTTGGCGGGGACTCTCCCCTACACCTTC	CASSLAGTLPYTF
-	TRBV12-3/TRBV12-4	-	TRBJ2-5	TGTGCCAGCAAATCCACGGGGAAAGAGACCCAGTACTTC	CASKSTGKETQYF
-	TRBV3-1/TRBV3-2	-	TRBJ1-2	TGTGCCAGCAGCCAAATTGAACGGGAATTTAACTATGGCTACACCTTC	CASSQIEREFNYGYTF
TRBD1	TRBV7-2	-	TRBJ1-5	TGTGCCAGCAGCGTGAGACAGGGAAGCAATCAGCCCCAGCATTTT	CASSVRQGSNQPQHF
TRBD1	TRBV7-9	few	TRBJ1-1	TGTGCCAGCAGCTTAGCCTCGACAGGGAGTACAGCTTTCTTT	CASSLASTGSTAFF
TRBD2	TRBV10-2	-	TRBJ2-3	TGCGCCAGCAGTGACCGACTAGCGGGGGGCCTAACAGATACGCAGTATTTT	CASSDRLAGGLTDTQYF
-	TRBV15	once	TRBJ2-5	TGTGCCACCAGCAGAACCGGGACTCGAGAGACCCAGTACTTC	CATSRTGTRETQYF
TRBD2	TRBV5-1	-	TRBJ2-3	TGCGCCAGCGGGGAGCGGGGGGACCTCAAAGATACGCAGTATTTT	CASGERGDLKDTQYF
-	TRBV10-3	-	TRBJ1-3	TGTGCCATAAGGGACGCGGCAGGGGCTTTCTCTGGAAACACCATATATTTT	CAIRDAAGAFSGNTIYF
-	TRBV14	-	TRBJ2-2	TGTGCCAGCAGCCAATGGGCTGGGCTTTCGGGGGAGCTGTTTTTT	CASSQWAGLSGELFF
-	TRBV4-1	-	TRBJ2-3	TGCGCCAGCAGCCAAGCACTACGGAACACAGATACGCAGTATTTT	CASSQALRNTDTQYF
-	TRBV28	-	TRBJ1-3	TGTGCCAGCAGTTCGCCGGACACTGGAAACACCATATATTTT	CASSSPDTGNTIYF
-	TRBV19	-	TRBJ2-7	TGTGCCAGTAGTATCCTAGGCAGTGCCTACGAGCAGTACTTC	CASSILGSAYEQYF
-	TRBV19	-	TRBJ2-6	TGTGCCAGTACCCCGGGACTTCTTACTAGCTCTGGGGCCAACGTCCTGACTTTC	CASTPGLLTSSGANVLTF
TRBD1	TRBV2	-	TRBJ2-2	TGTGCCAGCAACCAGGGACAGACGAACACCGGGGAGCTGTTTTTT	CASNQGQTNTGELFF
-	TRBV7-3	-	TRBJ1-1	TGTGCCAGCAGTCCAGAGCGGAACACTGAAGCTTTCTTT	CASSPERNTEAFF
-	TRBV4-2	-	TRBJ1-2	TGTGCCAGCAGCCAAGTGGGGAGTGGAGCGGAGGGCTACACCTTC	CASSQVGSGAEGYTF
TRBD2	TRBV20-1	-	TRBJ2-5	TGCAGTGCTAGTCATGCGGCGGCGGGGGGGTACCAAGAGACCCAGTACTTC	CSASHAAAGGYQETQYF
-	TRBV27	-	TRBJ2-3	TGTGCCAGCAGTTTCTTAGCCACAGATACGCAGTATTTT	CASSFLATDTQYF
-	TRBV19	-	TRBJ2-5	TGTGCCAGTAGTGCAGGGTACGGCGAGACCCAGTACTTC	CASSAGYGETQYF
TRBD1	TRBV7-8	-	TRBJ1-6	TGTGCCAGCAGCTTAGACAGGGGGCTATCACCCCTCCACTTT	CASSLDRGLSPLHF
TRBD1	TRBV18	-	TRBJ2-7	TGTGCCAGCTCACCACTTTCCGGGACAGCCTCCTACGAGCAGTACTTC	CASSPLSGTASYEQYF
-	TRBV5-8	-	TRBJ2-5	TGTGCCAGCAGCTTGTACGCGGGGAACTACCAAGAGACCCAGTACTTC	CASSLYAGNYQETQYF
TRBD2	TRBV28	-	TRBJ2-3	TGTGCCAGCAGTTTGAACCTGGGCGGGGGGACCACTAGCACAGATACGCAGTATTTT	CASSLNLGGGTTSTDTQYF
-	TRBV9	-	TRBJ2-7	TGTGCCAGCAGCGGAAACAGCCGATACGAGCAGTACTTC	CASSGNSRYEQYF
-	TRBV4-1	-	TRBJ1-4	TGCGCCAGCAGCCAAGATCGTGCAGGGCTTAATGAAAAACTGTTTTTT	CASSQDRAGLNEKLFF
-	TRBV12-3/TRBV12-4	many	TRBJ2-7	TGTGCCAGCAGTTTAGATCCTAGCTGGGAGCAGTACTTC	CASSLDPSWEQYF
-	TRBV5-1	once	TRBJ1-4	TGCGCCAGCAGCTTGTTCGCGGGGGCTGCTAATGAAAAACTGTTTTTT	CASSLFAGAANEKLFF
-	TRBV4-1	-	TRBJ2-7	TGCGCCAGCAGCCAAGATCTTAGGGACACCTACGAGCAGTACTTC	CASSQDLRDTYEQYF
-	TRBV30	-	TRBJ2-5	TGTGCCTGGAGTGTTCGGACAGAAGGGACCCAGTACTTC	CAWSVRTEGTQYF
-	TRBV2	-	TRBJ2-2	TGTGCCAGCAGTGCCCAGGGTGCGAACACCGGGGAGCTGTTTTTT	CASSAQGANTGELFF
-	TRBV12-3/TRBV12-4	-	TRBJ2-5	TGTGCCAGCAGCCCAGTGGCCGGGGAGACCCAGTACTTC	CASSPVAGETQYF
-	TRBV13	once	TRBJ2-5	TGTGCCAGCAGCTTACTTATACAAGAGACCCAGTACTTC	CASSLLIQETQYF
-	TRBV18	-	TRBJ2-7	TGTGCCAGCTCACCCCCCAGGGGGGACACCTCCTACGAGCAGTACTTC	CASSPPRGDTSYEQYF
-	TRBV7-6	-	TRBJ2-7	TGTGCCAGCAGCTTAACACCTAGTGAGAGGGCGTACGAGCAGTACTTC	CASSLTPSERAYEQYF
TRBD1	TRBV7-2	-	TRBJ1-3	TGTGCCAGCAATAGGGACAGCACTGGAAACACCATATATTTT	CASNRDSTGNTIYF
TRBD2	TRBV9	-	TRBJ2-5	TGTGCCAGCAGCGTAGGGGGAGGGCTCCAAGAGACCCAGTACTTC	CASSVGGGLQETQYF
-	TRBV6-5	-	TRBJ1-4	TGTGCCAGCAGTTACGGGCGGGACGGGGTTGGTGAAAAACTGTTTTTT	CASSYGRDGVGEKLFF
-	TRBV6-5	-	TRBJ1-1	TGTGCCAGTTCCACACGTATGAACACTGAAGCTTTCTTT	CASSTRMNTEAFF
-	TRBV5-1	-	TRBJ1-6	TGCGCCAGCAGCTTGGGTCTAACCCTCAATTCACCCCTCCACTTT	CASSLGLTLNSPLHF